Given below is one T cell receptor (beta chain) in context. This may be a read error: a much more frequent sequence differs by one nucleotide. This sample stems from a study of regulatory T cells in long-lasting Graves disease. Arm-PCR of CDR3 regions and iRepertoire HTBI primers were the basis on which TCR beta libraries were built. TCRdb re-called the multiplex PCR reads through MiXCR, storing one row per CDR3 protein. Of roughly 420,000 distinct CDR3 sequences in the sample, about a sixth were seen once. Time point meaning: newly diagnosed GD, antithyroid drugs for less than 3 months. PBMC-extracted RNA yielded the TCR library. A roughly 10-milliliter sample of peripheral blood was drawn into EDTA tubes. Germline V lookup: CDR1 PRHDT, CDR2 FYEKMQ (reference sequence). With V trimmed by 5 bases and J by 6 bases, 6 bases remained unmatched. This CDR3 region has 16 residues. The sample was also reused in another study, on T cells in Graves' hyperthyroidism and ophthalmopathy.

This receptor was identified in a woman in her twenties or thirties with Graves disease. The rearrangement uses TRBV13 and TRBJ2-1; the match to TRBD2 covers 14 bases. The sequencing here drew on peripheral blood mononuclear cells (PBMCs), taken at new diagnosis, from a patient treated with antithyroid drugs. This CDR3 is CASSPGLAGASNEQFF. CDR3 bases: TGTGCCAGCAGCCCGGGACTAGCGGGAGCCTCCAATGAGCAGTTCTTC. The variable domain in full, with the rest retrieved from reference TRBV13 and TRBJ2-1, is AAGVIQSPRHLIKEKRETATLKCYPIPRHDTVYWYQQGPGQDPQFLISFYEKMQSDKGSIPDRFSAQQFSDYHSELNMSSLELGDSALYFCASSPGLAGASNEQFFGPGTRLTVL.